This is a list of T cell receptor beta chains from one sample in a study of T-cell memory formation after mild COVID-19. TCRdb used MiXCR to reprocess the 5' RACE reads, holding one entry per CDR3 protein. The sample yields approximately 250,000 distinct CDR3 sequences, 15% to 20% seen once. Sequenced sample: PBMCs or a T cell subset sorted from them (not recorded which). The source of these receptors is a man aged 18 to 30 who had mild COVID-19 (a few samples of this study predate the infection). Cell type and time point are not known. CDR3s include the opening cysteine and the closing phenylalanine or tryptophan. The size entry is marked missing in some rows and otherwise reads once, few, many or a size class.

J | V | size | CDR3
TRBJ2-7 | TRBV2 | few | CASGGFSYEQYF
TRBJ2-5 | TRBV7-6 | . | CASSLNQWDSLFWETQYF
TRBJ2-3 | TRBV5-1 | few | CASSRPGEDTQYF
TRBJ2-3 | TRBV4-3 | few | CASSPDRGTQYF
TRBJ2-3 | TRBV2 | . | CASSEDPPGGLSDTQYF
TRBJ2-5 | TRBV24-1 | . | CATSDLDGKETQYF
TRBJ2-3 | TRBV24-1 | few | CATSDPGTTKDTQYF
TRBJ2-2 | TRBV7-9 | few | CASSFTGGGSNTGELFF
TRBJ2-7 | TRBV12-3/TRBV12-4 | few | CASSAGRRLPYEQYF
TRBJ2-2 | TRBV6-5 | . | CASKWDRSVGELFF
TRBJ2-5 | TRBV5-1 | . | CASTHGTLGGRETQYF